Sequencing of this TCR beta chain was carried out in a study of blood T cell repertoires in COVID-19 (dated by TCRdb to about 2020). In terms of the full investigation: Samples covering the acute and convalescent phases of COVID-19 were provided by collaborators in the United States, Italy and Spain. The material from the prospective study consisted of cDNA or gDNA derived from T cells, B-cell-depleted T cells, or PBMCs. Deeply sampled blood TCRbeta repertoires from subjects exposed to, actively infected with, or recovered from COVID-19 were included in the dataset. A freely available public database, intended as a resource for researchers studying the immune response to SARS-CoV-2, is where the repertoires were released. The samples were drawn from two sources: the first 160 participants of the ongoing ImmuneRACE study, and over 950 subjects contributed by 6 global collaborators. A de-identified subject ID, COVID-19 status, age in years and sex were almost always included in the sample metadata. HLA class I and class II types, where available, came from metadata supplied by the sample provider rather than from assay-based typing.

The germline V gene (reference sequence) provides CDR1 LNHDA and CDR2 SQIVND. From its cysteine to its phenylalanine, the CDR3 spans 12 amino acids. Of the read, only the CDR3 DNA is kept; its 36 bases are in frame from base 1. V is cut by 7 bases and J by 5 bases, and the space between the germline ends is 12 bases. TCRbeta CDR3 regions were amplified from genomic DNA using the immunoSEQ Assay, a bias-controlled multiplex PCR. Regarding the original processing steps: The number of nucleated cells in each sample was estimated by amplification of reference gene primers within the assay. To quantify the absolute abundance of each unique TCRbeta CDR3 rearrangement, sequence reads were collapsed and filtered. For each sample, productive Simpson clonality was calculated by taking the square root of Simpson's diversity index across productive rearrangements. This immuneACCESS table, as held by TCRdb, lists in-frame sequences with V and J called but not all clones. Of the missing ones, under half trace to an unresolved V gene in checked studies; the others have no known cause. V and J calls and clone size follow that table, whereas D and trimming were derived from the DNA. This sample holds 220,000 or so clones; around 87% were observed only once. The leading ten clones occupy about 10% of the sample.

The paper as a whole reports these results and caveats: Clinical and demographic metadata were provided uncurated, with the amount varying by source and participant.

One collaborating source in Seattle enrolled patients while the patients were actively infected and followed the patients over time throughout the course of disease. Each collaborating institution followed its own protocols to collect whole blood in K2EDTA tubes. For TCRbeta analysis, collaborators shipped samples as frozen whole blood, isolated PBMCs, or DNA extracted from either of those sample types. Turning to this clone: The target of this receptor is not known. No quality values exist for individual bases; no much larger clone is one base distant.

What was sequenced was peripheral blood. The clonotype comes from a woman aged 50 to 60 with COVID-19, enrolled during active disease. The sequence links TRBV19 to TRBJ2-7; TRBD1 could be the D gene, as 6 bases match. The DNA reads TGTGCCAGTAAGGGGGTTCTGGACGAGCAGTACTTC. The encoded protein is CASKGVLDEQYF.